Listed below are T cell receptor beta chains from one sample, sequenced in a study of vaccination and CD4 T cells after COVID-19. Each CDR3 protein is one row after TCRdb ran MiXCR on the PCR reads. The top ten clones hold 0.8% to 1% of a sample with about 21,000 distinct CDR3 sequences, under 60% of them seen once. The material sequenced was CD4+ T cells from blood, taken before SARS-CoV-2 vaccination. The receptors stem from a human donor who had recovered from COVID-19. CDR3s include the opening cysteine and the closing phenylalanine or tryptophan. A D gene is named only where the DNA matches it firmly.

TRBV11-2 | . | CASSSVGREQFF
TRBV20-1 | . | CSARVRGEGRDTQYF
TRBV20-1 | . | CSARRTIIPNEQFF
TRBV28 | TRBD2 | CASGLAGYWETQYF
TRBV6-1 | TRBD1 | CASIDREFQPQHF
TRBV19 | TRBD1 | CASSEQGNQPQHF
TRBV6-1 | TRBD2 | CASDRLAPPGNIQYF
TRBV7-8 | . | CASSLASLGAEAFF
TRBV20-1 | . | CSASSLSESSYEQYF
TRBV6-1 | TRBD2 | CASMGGLAGTGTDTQYF
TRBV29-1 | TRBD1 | CSARTGGSYTF
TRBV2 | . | CASSDQGIGQPQHF
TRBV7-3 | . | CASSQGSTDTQYF
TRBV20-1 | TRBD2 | CSAMTSGRGGGELFF
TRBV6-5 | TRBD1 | CASSYLTRGQGYNTEAFF
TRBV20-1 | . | CSARTQYNSPLHF
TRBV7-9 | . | CASSPMTRGRNTEAFF
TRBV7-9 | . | CASLSGEGDEQFF
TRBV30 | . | CAWSGTPEETQYF
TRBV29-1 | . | CSVPGKASYEQYF
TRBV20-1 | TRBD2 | CSAGTSGRARKEQYF
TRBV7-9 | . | CASSSKSYTQYF
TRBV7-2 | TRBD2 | CASSLGGLATRETQYF
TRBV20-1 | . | CAELGRLIGGYTF
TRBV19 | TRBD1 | CASSSSGDSYEQYF
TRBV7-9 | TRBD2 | CASIPGGGGSAYEQYF
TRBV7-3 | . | CASSMSTDTQYF
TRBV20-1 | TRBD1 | CSVLQGALGEQYF
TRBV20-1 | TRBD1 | CSARDIRAGQGRAEAFF
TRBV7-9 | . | CASSLDLGGTEAFF
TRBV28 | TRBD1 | CASSRTGAPISLHF
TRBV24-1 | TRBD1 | CATSAMTGAGETQYF
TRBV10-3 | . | CAISVVRGQETQYF
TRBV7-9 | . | CASSAQGPVRGYTF
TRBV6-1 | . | CASSEGWGRSVSNQPQHF
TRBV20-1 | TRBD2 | CSAKGLAYADTQYF
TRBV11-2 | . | CASGEFTEAFF
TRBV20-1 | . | CSASEAFIIPDTQYF
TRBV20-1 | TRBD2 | CSAHNWASGTDNEQFF
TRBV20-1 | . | CSARGSNTEAFF